Following are 29 T cell receptor beta chains from one sample sequenced in a study of blood T cell repertoires in COVID-19. Profiled with immunoSEQ multiplex PCR; TCRdb holds only in-frame clones, not every one. The table has some 290,000 clones, almost 90% seen once. The sample was peripheral blood. These receptors all stem from a woman in her 30s with COVID-19, enrolled during active disease.

The V and J genes are TRBV5-1 and TRBJ2-1; perhaps TRBD1 as D (6 bases). CDR1 is SGHRS and CDR2 is YFSETQ in the germline V gene. The CDR3 runs to 18 residues. Trimming removed 0 bases from V and 4 bases from J, with 20 bases in between. CDR3 sequence: CASSLEPSWQGRYNEQFF. The CDR3 DNA follows: TGCGCCAGCAGCTTGGAGCCCTCGTGGCAGGGGCGTTACAATGAGCAGTTCTTC.

The V gene is TRBV21-1, the J gene TRBJ1-2; the table's D call TRBD1 went unverified against the DNA. TRBV21-1 is shown as a pseudogene. The CDR3 has 15 residues. The CDR3 loop reads CASSKATTANYGYTF. As DNA, the CDR3 is TGTGCCAGCAGCAAAGCCACGACAGCTAACTATGGCTACACCTTC.

The V call is TRBV10-3, the J call TRBJ1-1; no firm D call. CDR3 length: 12 residues. Germline V gives CDR1 ENHRY, CDR2 SYGVKD. Trimming pared 8 bases from V and 4 bases from J, leaving 11 bases between. CDR3: CAISHGSTEAFF. In nucleotides, the CDR3 is TGTGCCATCTCCCATGGGAGCACTGAAGCTTTCTTT.

Written as DNA, the CDR3 is TGTGCCAGCAGGTCTGGGGTCTATCTCTCAGGAAAGGGGTGGACCGGGGAGCTGTTTTTT. Translating it yields CASRSGVYLSGKGWTGELFF. This rearrangement joins TRBV2 to TRBJ2-2, with D possibly matching TRBD1 (5 bases). Trimming took 6 bases from V and 5 from J, leaving 31 bases between them. This CDR3 is 20 amino acids long. Germline CDR1 is SNHLY and CDR2 is FYNNEI.

The genes are TRBV19 and TRBJ1-1, with TRBD1 matching over 9 bases. The J segment lost 5 bases and the V segment lost 6 bases, leaving 7 bases of the junction unmatched. The CDR3 length is 14 residues. CDR1 is LNHDA, CDR2 SQIVND, per germline (reference sequence). This CDR3 is CASRRGQGWTEAFF. In nucleotides, the CDR3 is TGTGCCAGTAGGCGGGGACAGGGATGGACTGAAGCTTTCTTT.

The rearrangement uses TRBV11-3 and TRBJ2-7, with D perhaps TRBD2 (7 bases). The CDR3 covers 13 residues. CDR1 is SGHNT, CDR2 YENEEA, per germline. Trimming stripped 3 bases from V and 5 bases from J, with 11 bases between. CDR3 protein: CASSLSGGHEQYF. CDR3 coding DNA: TGTGCCAGCAGCTTGTCGGGGGGCCACGAGCAGTACTTC. Filled out from reference TRBV11-3 and TRBJ2-7, the complete variable domain reads EAGVVQSPRYKIIEKKQPVAFWCNPISGHNTLYWYLQNLGQGPELLIRYENEEAVDDSQLPKDRFSAERLKGVDSTLKIQPAELGDSAVYLCASSLSGGHEQYFGPGTRLTVT.

The chain has TRBV19 and TRBJ1-1; D is possibly TRBD1 (5 bases). The germline gives CDR1 LNHDA, CDR2 SQIVND (reference sequence). Trimming took 5 bases from V and 1 from J, leaving 14 bases between them. CDR3 length equals 15 residues. The CDR3 sequence: CASSGGDVRNTEAFF. CDR3 coding DNA: TGTGCCAGTAGTGGAGGGGACGTTCGGAACACTGAAGCTTTCTTT.

This chain connects TRBV29-1 to TRBJ2-3; 10 positions agree with TRBD1. Per the germline V gene, CDR1 is SQVTM and CDR2 is ANQGSEA. This CDR3 is built from 12 residues. With V trimmed by 7 bases and J by 3 bases, 1 base remained unmatched. The CDR3 region is CSGGQGTDTQYF. CDR3 nucleotides: TGCAGCGGGGGACAGGGGACAGATACGCAGTATTTT.

This chain joins TRBV2 and TRBJ2-5; 8 bases are shared with TRBD1. V gave up 8 bases and J gave up 7 bases; unmatched junction bases: 9. This CDR3 has 13 residues. The germline V gene has CDR1 SNHLY and CDR2 FYNNEI. The CDR3, as DNA: TGTGCCAGCGGACAGGGTGGACCGGGGACCCAGTACTTC. This translates into CASGQGGPGTQYF.

The genes are TRBV18 and TRBJ2-7; 10 bases match TRBD2. The CDR3 has 15 residues. Germline V CDR1 and CDR2: KGHSH, LQKENI. V was pared by 2 bases and J by 2 bases, with 3 bases of the junction left unmatched. Here the CDR3 DNA reads TGTGCCAGCTCACCAGGGCTAGCGGGGGCCTACGAGCAGTACTTC. This encodes CASSPGLAGAYEQYF.

V is TRBV6-5 and J is TRBJ2-5, with a possible D match to TRBD1 (5 bases). With 6 bases removed from V and 1 base from J, the gap between germline ends came to 9 bases. This CDR3 is 13 amino acids long. CDR1 is MNHEY and CDR2 is SVGAGI in the germline V gene. CDR3 sequence reads: CASRFQGQETQYF. The CDR3 DNA sequence: TGTGCCAGCAGATTTCAGGGCCAAGAGACCCAGTACTTC.

This chain links TRBV4-2 with TRBJ1-6, with TRBD1 matching over 9 bases. Germline loops: CDR1 LGHNA, CDR2 YNFKEQ. This CDR3 region has 16 residues. The V segment lost 4 bases and the J segment 9 bases; nucleotides outside the gene matches: 10. CDR3 nucleotide sequence: TGTGCCAGCAGCCGGGCCTTGACAGGGGGACGTTCACCCCTCCACTTT. It translates to CASSRALTGGRSPLHF.

This CDR3 is CASRSWLAVNTEAFF. CDR3 sequence (DNA): TGTGCCAGCAGATCTTGGTTGGCGGTGAACACTGAAGCTTTCTTT. The gene calls are TRBV28 and TRBJ1-1; D is unclear. This CDR3 is built from 15 residues. The V and J ends lost 6 bases and 0 bases respectively, with 14 bases between them. Germline lookup yields CDR1 MDHEN and CDR2 SYDVKM.

The chain has TRBV11-2 and TRBJ2-7; D perhaps matches TRBD1 (6 bases). This CDR3 region has 15 residues. The germline V gene has CDR1 SGHAT and CDR2 FQNNGV. Trimming stripped 0 bases from V and 0 bases from J, with 9 bases between. The CDR3 region has the DNA TGTGCCAGCAGCTTAGAACAGGGAAGCTCCTACGAGCAGTACTTC. This gives the protein CASSLEQGSSYEQYF.

The chain combines TRBV27 with TRBJ1-1; D remains ambiguous. Trimming took off 7 bases at V and 2 bases at J, with 11 bases between the two ends. Germline V lookup: CDR1 MNHEY, CDR2 SMNVEV (reference sequence). The CDR3 covers 13 residues. DNA for the CDR3: TGTGCCAGCATGGGTACAGCAAACACTGAAGCTTTCTTT. This codes for CASMGTANTEAFF.

The rearrangement uses TRBV5-1 and TRBJ2-1; 9 nucleotides match TRBD2. In germline, CDR1 is SGHRS, CDR2 YFSETQ. The junction had 8 bases not matched to a gene; V was cut back by 0 bases and J by 4 bases. This CDR3 has 17 amino acids. In nucleotides, the CDR3 is TGCGCCAGCAGCTTGGAGGGTAGCGGGAGCCCTTACAATGAGCAGTTCTTC. Residues: CASSLEGSGSPYNEQFF.

This clone was observed a few times. The genes are TRBV7-2 and TRBJ1-1, with TRBD1 identical over 11 bases. From germline, CDR1 is SGHTA and CDR2 FQGNSA. CDR3 length: 16 amino acids. V dropped 4 bases and J dropped 6; count of bases not matched to a gene: 10. The CDR3 protein is CASSSVTLGQGAEAFF. Written as DNA, the CDR3 is TGTGCCAGCAGCTCCGTCACACTGGGACAGGGGGCTGAAGCTTTCTTT.

The chain joins TRBV1 to TRBJ2-7; no check of the table's D call, TRBD2, against the DNA was made. TRBV1 represents a pseudogene. The CDR3 runs 17 residues. This CDR3 is CTSSQGWTGKIAYEQYF. CDR3 sequence (DNA): TGCACCAGCAGCCAAGGTTGGACGGGAAAGATCGCCTACGAGCAGTACTTC.

Points on this clone: The same CDR3 is also encoded by other DNA sequences in this sample. CDR3 amino acids: CASSPRLAGAYEQYF. CDR3 in DNA: TGTGCCAGCTCACCCCGACTAGCTGGCGCCTACGAGCAGTACTTC. The J gene is TRBJ2-7, the V gene TRBV18; 7 bases agree with TRBD2. Unmatched junction bases numbered 7, after V lost 3 bases and J lost 2 bases. This CDR3 region has 15 residues. Germline CDR1 is KGHSH and CDR2 is LQKENI.

V gene TRBV3-1 (or the pseudogene TRBV3-2) combines with J gene TRBJ1-1, with D perhaps matching TRBD1 (6 bases). This CDR3 has 15 amino acids. Between the trimmed V and J ends, which lost 6 bases and 2 bases, there was a span of 16 bases. Germline CDR1 LGHDT, CDR2 YNNKEL (reference sequence). In nucleotides, the CDR3 is TGTGCCAGCAGGGCCGCGGACAGAGAAAACACTGAAGCTTTCTTT. Amino acids: CASRAADRENTEAFF.

The chain employs TRBV7-2 and TRBJ2-1; TRBD1 matches 8 bases. From germline, CDR1 is SGHTA and CDR2 FQGNSA. The CDR3 sequence is 16 residues long. V shed 7 bases, J shed 7 bases, and the junction held 15 bases outside the gene matches. The CDR3 loop reads CASKQGGVIPGNEQFF. CDR3 coding DNA: TGTGCCAGCAAACAGGGGGGAGTTATTCCTGGGAATGAGCAGTTCTTC.

This clone turned up a few times. This chain links TRBV6-6 with TRBJ2-7; possibly TRBD1 for D (6 bases). From germline, CDR1 is MNHNY and CDR2 SVGAGI (reference sequence). V shed 8 bases and J shed 6 bases, with 17 bases lying between them. This CDR3 spans 13 amino acids. The CDR3 protein is CASGLSQGSEQYF. The CDR3 coding sequence is TGTGCCAGCGGGCTTTCACAGGGAAGCGAGCAGTACTTC.

In this sample, this clone turned up a few times. The chain is built from TRBV9 and TRBJ2-2, with 15 bases aligning to TRBD2. After removal of 2 bases from V and 5 bases from J, the junction contained 4 bases not matched to a gene. This CDR3 is 17 amino acids long. Germline V gene lookup returns CDR1 SGDLS and CDR2 YYNGEE. The CDR3 region is CASSVGLAGGGTGELFF. The CDR3 DNA reads TGTGCCAGCAGCGTGGGACTAGCGGGAGGAGGGACCGGGGAGCTGTTTTTT.

This clone was observed once. This rearrangement joins TRBV5-4 to TRBJ1-1; 7 bases agree with TRBD1. The V gene end was trimmed by 5 bases and the J gene end by 4 bases; junction bases not matched to a gene: 11. Germline V gives CDR1 SGHNT, CDR2 YYREEE (reference sequence). CDR3 length equals 15 residues. The CDR3 bases are TGTGCCAGCAGTTTATCCCCTCAGGGGGGCACTGAAGCTTTCTTT. This translates into CASSLSPQGGTEAFF.

The CDR3 is CASSKTGTGLLIGNTIYF. CDR3 nucleotides: TGTGCCAGTAGTAAAACCGGGACAGGGCTGCTCATCGGGAACACCATATATTTT. The chain links TRBV19 to TRBJ1-3; 9 positions agree with TRBD1. Looked up from germline, CDR1 is LNHDA and CDR2 is SQIVND (reference sequence). This CDR3 comprises 18 residues. The V and J ends lost 4 bases and 7 bases, in that order; junction bases with no gene match: 17.

The rearrangement uses TRBV5-1 and TRBJ1-2; 10 nucleotides agree with TRBD1. With 2 bases clipped from V and 3 bases from J, the junction kept 4 bases outside the gene matches. CDR3 length equals 15 residues. Germline V gene sequence: CDR1 SGHRS, CDR2 YFSETQ. The CDR3 bases are TGCGCCAGCAGCTTATTCGGGACAGGGGACTATGGCTACACCTTC. Amino acids: CASSLFGTGDYGYTF.

The count of this clone is one. The genes are TRBV7-7 and TRBJ2-5, with 9 positions matching TRBD1. CDR3 length: 16 amino acids. In germline, CDR1 is SSHAT, CDR2 FNYEAQ (reference sequence). The V gene end was trimmed by 2 bases and the J gene end by 5 bases; junction bases not matched to a gene: 9. The CDR3 here is CASSLNRGQGGETQYF. DNA for the CDR3: TGTGCCAGCAGCTTAAACCGGGGACAGGGCGGGGAGACCCAGTACTTC.

This chain uses TRBV7-2 with TRBJ1-1; D remains ambiguous. Germline V gives CDR1 SGHTA, CDR2 FQGNSA. This CDR3 has 14 amino acids. The ends were cut back, 1 base at V and 1 base at J, with 7 bases in the middle. This CDR3 reads CASSLGATNTEAFF. The CDR3 DNA is TGTGCCAGCAGCTTAGGGGCTACGAACACTGAAGCTTTCTTT. Combining the CDR3 with reference TRBV7-2 and TRBJ1-1 gives the whole variable domain GAGVSQSPSNKVTEKGKDVELRCDPISGHTALYWYRQSLGQGLEFLIYFQGNSAPDKSGLPSDRFSAERTGGSVSTLTIQRTQQEDSAVYLCASSLGATNTEAFFGQGTRLTVV.

J is TRBJ2-5 and V is TRBV29-1, with D possibly TRBD2 on 6 matching bases. Trimming removed 6 bases at V and 4 bases at J, with 15 bases between. Germline assignment: CDR1 SQVTM and CDR2 ANQGSEA. The CDR3 consists of 13 residues. The CDR3 nucleotides are TGCAGCGTCCTCAAGGACGGGGGAGAGACCCAGTACTTC. This gives the protein CSVLKDGGETQYF.